The T cell receptor (beta chain) under discussion was sequenced for a study of T cells in Graves' hyperthyroidism and ophthalmopathy. Turning to the study itself: Peripheral blood was drawn at first diagnosis, prior to all treatment.

TCR beta CDR3 region amplification was performed from RNA transcripts. The TCR CDR3 first-round RT-PCR relied on the HTBI primer set. TCRdb redid the calling of the multiplex PCR reads with MiXCR, one entry per CDR3 protein. The sample shows about 510,000 distinct CDR3 sequences, 11% to 15% of them seen only once. This clonotype was recorded many times. Exclusion followed for patients with uncontrolled infection, other autoimmune disease, pregnancy or lactation. Together with thyroid ultrasound, orbital computed tomography, serum thyroxine and TRAb, clinical symptoms were used for diagnoses. PBMCs came from about 10 ml fresh peripheral blood. With 1 base removed from V and 0 bases from J, the gap between germline ends came to 6 bases. The CDR3 is 14 residues long. Germline CDR1 is SGHTA and CDR2 is FQGNSA.

Sequenced: blood. J is TRBJ1-1 and V is TRBV7-2; no clear D gene. The source is a woman aged 35 to 49 with Graves' hyperthyroidism. CDR3 region: CASSLGNMNTEAFF. DNA for the CDR3: TGTGCCAGCAGCTTAGGGAACATGAACACTGAAGCTTTCTTT. Drawing the rest from reference TRBV7-2 and TRBJ1-1, the complete variable domain is GAGVSQSPSNKVTEKGKDVELRCDPISGHTALYWYRQSLGQGLEFLIYFQGNSAPDKSGLPSDRFSAERTGGSVSTLTIQRTQQEDSAVYLCASSLGNMNTEAFFGQGTRLTVV.